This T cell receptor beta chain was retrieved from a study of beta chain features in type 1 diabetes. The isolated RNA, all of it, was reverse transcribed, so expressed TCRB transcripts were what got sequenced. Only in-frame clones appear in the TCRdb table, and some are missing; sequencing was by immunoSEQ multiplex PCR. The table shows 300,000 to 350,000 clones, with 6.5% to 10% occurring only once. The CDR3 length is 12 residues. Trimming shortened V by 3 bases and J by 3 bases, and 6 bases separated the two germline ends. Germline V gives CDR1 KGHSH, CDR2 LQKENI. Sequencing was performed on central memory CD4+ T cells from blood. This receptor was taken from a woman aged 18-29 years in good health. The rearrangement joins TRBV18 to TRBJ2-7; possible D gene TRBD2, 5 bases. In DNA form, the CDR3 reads TGTGCCAGCTCACCGGCGGGCTACGAGCAGTACTTC. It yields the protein CASSPAGYEQYF.